This TCR beta chain emerged from a study of blood T cells in healthy people across ages. Study-wide points: Both naive CD4+ cell counts and diversity were greater in long-lived donors than in aged donors.

Regarding this clonotype: The target antigen is unknown.

Combining a sample-barcoded 5' primer with a J-beta primer mix, a second PCR ran for 7 to 11 cycles. TCRdb used MiXCR to reprocess the 5' RACE reads, holding one entry per CDR3 protein. The sample contains about 780,000 distinct CDR3 sequences, under 80% of which appear only once. The sequencing sample was made of blood. The receptor's source is a man aged 25 to 40 in good health.

CDR3: CASSSHPSGGADTQYF. In DNA form, the CDR3 reads TGTGCCAGCAGTTCCCACCCTAGCGGGGGGGCGGATACGCAGTATTTT. The J gene is TRBJ2-3, the V gene TRBV6-5; 12 positions match TRBD2. The CDR3 sequence is 16 residues long. Germline V gene data show CDR1 as MNHEY and CDR2 as SVGAGI. Losses at the gene ends were 4 bases for V and 6 bases for J; bases not matched to a gene: 8.